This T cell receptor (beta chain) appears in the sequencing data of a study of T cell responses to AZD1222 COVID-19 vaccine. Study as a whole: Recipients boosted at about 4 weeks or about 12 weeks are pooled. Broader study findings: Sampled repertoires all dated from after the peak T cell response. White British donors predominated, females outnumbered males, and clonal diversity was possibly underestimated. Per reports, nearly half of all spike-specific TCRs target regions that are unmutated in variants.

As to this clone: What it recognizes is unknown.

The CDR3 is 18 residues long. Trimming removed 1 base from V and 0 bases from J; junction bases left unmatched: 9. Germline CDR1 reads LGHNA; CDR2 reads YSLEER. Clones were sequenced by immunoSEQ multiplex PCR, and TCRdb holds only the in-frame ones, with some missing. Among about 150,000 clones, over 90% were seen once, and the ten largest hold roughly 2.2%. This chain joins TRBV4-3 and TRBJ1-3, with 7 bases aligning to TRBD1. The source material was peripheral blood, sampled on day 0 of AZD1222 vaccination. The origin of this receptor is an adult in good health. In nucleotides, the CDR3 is TGCGCCAGCAGCCAAGGGCGGGGACAGACTTACTCTGGAAACACCATATATTTT. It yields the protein CASSQGRGQTYSGNTIYF.